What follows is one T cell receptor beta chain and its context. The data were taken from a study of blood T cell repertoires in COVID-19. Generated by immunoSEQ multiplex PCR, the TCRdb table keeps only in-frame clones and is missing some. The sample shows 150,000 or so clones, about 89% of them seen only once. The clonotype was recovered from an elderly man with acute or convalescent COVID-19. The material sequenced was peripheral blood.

In nucleotides, the CDR3 is TGTGCCAGCGTAAAACAGGGGGCGGCTGAAGCTTTCTTT. Translation: CASVKQGAAEAFF. The chain links TRBV27 to TRBJ1-1; 9 positions match TRBD1. Trimming at V came to 8 bases and at J to 6 bases, leaving 7 bases not matched to a gene. From germline, CDR1 is MNHEY and CDR2 SMNVEV (reference sequence). The CDR3 length is 13 residues.